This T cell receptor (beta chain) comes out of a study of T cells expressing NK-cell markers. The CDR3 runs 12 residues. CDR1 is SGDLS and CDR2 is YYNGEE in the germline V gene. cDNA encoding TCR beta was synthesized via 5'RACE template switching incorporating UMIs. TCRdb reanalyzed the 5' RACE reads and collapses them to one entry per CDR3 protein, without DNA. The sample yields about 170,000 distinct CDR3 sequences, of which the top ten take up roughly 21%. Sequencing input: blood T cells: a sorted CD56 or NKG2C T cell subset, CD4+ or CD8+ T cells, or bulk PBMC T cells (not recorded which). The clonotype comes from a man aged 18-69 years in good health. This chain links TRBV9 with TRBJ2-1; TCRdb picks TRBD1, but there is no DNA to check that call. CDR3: CASSVSRGEQFF.